Sequencing of this T cell receptor beta chain was carried out in a study of cytomegalovirus exposure and HLA in healthy donors. 13 Jbeta primers and 60 Vbeta primers were used for the PCR. Sequencing was performed with immunoSEQ multiplex PCR; in TCRdb, only in-frame clones are kept and a portion is missing. Of approximately 150,000 clones listed, around 65% are singletons. This clone was picked up a small number of times. The CDR3 has 14 residues. The germline V gene has CDR1 WSHSY and CDR2 SAAADI. The V end lost 8 bases, the J end lost 1 base, and 12 bases lay between the germline ends. The genes are TRBV10-2 and TRBJ1-3, with D maybe TRBD1 (5 bases). This TCR was recovered from a woman between 25 and 40 years old in good health and CMV-seropositive. Input material: PBMCs. The chain's CDR3 is CASGGTSSGNTIYF. Written as DNA, the CDR3 is TGCGCCAGCGGGGGGACGAGTTCTGGAAACACCATATATTTT.